The source of this T cell receptor (beta chain) is a study of blood T cell repertoires in COVID-19. Study-wide context: Material from acute and convalescent COVID-19 was sourced from the United States, Italy and Spain. Sources were T cells, B-cell-depleted T cells, or PBMCs; the material itself was cDNA or gDNA.

CDR1 and CDR2 (germline): SNHLY, FYNNEI. The CDR3 covers 15 residues. Deletions cut 1 base from V and 2 bases from J, with 9 bases between. Per the original data handling: Nucleated cell counts were estimated from reference gene primer amplification. The repertoire was sequenced with immunoSEQ multiplex PCR; TCRdb's copy has only in-frame clones and lacks some. V, J and clone size reflect that table, while D and trimming were determined from the DNA. The sample consists of around 80,000 clones, approximately 86% of them appearing once. The source of this sequence is a woman older than 75 with acute or convalescent COVID-19. The sequenced material came from peripheral blood. This chain joins TRBV2 and TRBJ1-5; D may be TRBD1 (5 bases). The DNA for the CDR3 is TGTGCCAGCAGTGAAGGACAGCGCGGCAATCAGCCCCAGCATTTT. It yields the protein CASSEGQRGNQPQHF.